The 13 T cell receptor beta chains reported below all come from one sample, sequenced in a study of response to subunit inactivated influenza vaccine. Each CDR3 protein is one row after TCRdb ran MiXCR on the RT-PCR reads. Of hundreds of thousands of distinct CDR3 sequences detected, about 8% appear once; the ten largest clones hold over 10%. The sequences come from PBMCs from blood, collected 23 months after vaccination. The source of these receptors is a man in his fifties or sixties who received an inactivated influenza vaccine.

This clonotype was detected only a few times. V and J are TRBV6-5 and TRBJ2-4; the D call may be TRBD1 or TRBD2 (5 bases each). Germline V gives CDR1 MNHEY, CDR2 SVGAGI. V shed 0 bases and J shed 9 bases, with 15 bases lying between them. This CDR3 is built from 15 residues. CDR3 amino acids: CASSYSNGGGGIQYF. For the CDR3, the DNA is TGTGCCAGCAGTTACTCGAACGGAGGTGGGGGCATTCAGTACTTC.

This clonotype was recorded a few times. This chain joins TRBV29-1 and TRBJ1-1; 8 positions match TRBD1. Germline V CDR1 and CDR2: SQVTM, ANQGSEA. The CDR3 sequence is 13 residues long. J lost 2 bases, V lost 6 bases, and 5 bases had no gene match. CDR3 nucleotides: TGCAGCGTAGGGGACAGGAGAAACACTGAAGCTTTCTTT. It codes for CSVGDRRNTEAFF.

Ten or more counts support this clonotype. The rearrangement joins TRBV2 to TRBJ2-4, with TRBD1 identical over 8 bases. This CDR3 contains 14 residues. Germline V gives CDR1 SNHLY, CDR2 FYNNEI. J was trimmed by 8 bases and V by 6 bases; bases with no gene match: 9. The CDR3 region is CASSYNDRGDIQYF. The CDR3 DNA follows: TGTGCCAGCAGCTATAACGACAGGGGCGACATTCAGTACTTC.

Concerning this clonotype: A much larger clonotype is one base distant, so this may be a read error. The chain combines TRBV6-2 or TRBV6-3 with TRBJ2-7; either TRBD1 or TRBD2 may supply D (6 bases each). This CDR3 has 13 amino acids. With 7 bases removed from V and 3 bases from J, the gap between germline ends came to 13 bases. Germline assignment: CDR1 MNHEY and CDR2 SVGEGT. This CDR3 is CASTTGAVYEQYF. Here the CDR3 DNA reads TGTGCCAGCACGACGGGGGCGGTCTACGAGCAGTACTTC.

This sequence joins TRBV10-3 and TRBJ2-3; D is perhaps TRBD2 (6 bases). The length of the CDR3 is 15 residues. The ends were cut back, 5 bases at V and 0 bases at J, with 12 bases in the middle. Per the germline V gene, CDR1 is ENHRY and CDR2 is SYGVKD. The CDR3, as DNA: TGTGCCATCAGTCGGACGGAGGGCAGCACAGATACGCAGTATTTT. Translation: CAISRTEGSTDTQYF.

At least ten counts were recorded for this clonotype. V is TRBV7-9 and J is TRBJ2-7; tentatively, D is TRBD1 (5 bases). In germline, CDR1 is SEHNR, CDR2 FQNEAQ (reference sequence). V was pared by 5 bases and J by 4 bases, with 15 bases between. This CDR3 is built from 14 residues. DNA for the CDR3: TGTGCCAGCAGCCCCAGGGTGGAGACTTACGAGCAGTACTTC. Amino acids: CASSPRVETYEQYF.

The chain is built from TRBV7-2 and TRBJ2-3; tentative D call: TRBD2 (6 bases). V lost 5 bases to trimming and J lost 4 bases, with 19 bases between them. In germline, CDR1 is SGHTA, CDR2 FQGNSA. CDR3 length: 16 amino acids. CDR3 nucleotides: TGTGCCAGCAGCCAGGGTGGCGGGATAAGAGCAGATACGCAGTATTTT. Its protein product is CASSQGGGIRADTQYF. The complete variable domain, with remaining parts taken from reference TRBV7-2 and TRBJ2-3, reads GAGVSQSPSNKVTEKGKDVELRCDPISGHTALYWYRQSLGQGLEFLIYFQGNSAPDKSGLPSDRFSAERTGGSVSTLTIQRTQQEDSAVYLCASSQGGGIRADTQYFGPGTRLTVL.

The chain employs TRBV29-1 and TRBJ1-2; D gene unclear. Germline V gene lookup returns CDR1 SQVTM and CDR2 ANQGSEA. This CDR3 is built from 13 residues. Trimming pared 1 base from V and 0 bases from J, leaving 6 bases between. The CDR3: CSVEASTNYGYTF. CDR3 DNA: TGCAGCGTTGAAGCAAGTACTAACTATGGCTACACCTTC. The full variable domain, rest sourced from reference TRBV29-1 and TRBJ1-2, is SAVISQKPSRDICQRGTSLTIQCQVDSQVTMMFWYRQQPGQSLTLIATANQGSEATYESGFVIDKFPISRPNLTFSTLTVSNMSPEDSSIYLCSVEASTNYGYTFGSGTRLTVV.

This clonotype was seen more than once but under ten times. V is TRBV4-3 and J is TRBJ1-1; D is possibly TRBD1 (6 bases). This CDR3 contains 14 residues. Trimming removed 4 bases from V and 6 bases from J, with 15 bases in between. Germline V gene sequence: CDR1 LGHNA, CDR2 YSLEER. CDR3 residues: CASSPQGGSAEAFF. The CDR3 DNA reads TGCGCCAGCAGCCCTCAAGGGGGGTCGGCTGAAGCTTTCTTT.

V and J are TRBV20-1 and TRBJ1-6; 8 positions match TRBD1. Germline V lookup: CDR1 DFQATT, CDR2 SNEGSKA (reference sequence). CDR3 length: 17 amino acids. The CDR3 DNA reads TGCGGGGCGTTGACAGGGGCGAGGAGCTCCTATAATTCACCCCTCCACTTT. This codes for CGALTGARSSYNSPLHF.

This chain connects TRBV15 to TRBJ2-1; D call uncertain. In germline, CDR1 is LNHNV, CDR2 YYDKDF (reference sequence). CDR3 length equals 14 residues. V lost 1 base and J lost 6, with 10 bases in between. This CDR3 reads CATSRAEPVNEQFF. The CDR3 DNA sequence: TGTGCCACCAGCAGAGCCGAGCCTGTCAATGAGCAGTTCTTC.

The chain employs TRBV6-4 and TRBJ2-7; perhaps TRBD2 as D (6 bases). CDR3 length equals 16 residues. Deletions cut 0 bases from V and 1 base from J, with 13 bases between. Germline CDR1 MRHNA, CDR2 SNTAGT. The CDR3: CASSDSYGDSSYEQYF. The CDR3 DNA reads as TGTGCCAGCAGTGACTCTTATGGGGACTCATCCTACGAGCAGTACTTC.

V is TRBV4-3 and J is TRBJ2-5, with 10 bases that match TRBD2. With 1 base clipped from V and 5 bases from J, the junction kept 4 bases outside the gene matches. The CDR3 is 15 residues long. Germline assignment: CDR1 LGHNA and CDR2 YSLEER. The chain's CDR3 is CASSQASGSGETQYF. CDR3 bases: TGCGCCAGCAGCCAAGCTAGCGGGAGCGGGGAGACCCAGTACTTC.